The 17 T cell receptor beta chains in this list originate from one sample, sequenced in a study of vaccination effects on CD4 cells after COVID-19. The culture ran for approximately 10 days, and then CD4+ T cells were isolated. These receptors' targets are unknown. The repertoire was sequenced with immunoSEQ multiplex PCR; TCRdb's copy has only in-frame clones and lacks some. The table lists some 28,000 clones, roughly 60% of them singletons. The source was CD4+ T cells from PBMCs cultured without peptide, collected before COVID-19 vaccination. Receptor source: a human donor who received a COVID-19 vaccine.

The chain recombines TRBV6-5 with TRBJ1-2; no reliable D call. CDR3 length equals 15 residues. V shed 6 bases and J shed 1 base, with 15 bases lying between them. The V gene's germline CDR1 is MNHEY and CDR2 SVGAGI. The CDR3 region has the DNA TGTGCCAGCAGCCCCGGGCGGAATATTAACTATGGCTACACCTTC. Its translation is CASSPGRNINYGYTF.

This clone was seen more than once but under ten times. The CDR3 sequence: CASSVAFTAYYNEQFF. The CDR3 nucleotides read TGTGCCAGTAGCGTCGCCTTTACTGCTTATTACAATGAGCAGTTCTTC. The chain carries TRBV19 and TRBJ2-1; D is unclear. The CDR3 spans 16 residues. The V and J ends lost 6 bases and 4 bases respectively, with 19 bases between them. Germline V CDR1 and CDR2: LNHDA, SQIVND (reference sequence).

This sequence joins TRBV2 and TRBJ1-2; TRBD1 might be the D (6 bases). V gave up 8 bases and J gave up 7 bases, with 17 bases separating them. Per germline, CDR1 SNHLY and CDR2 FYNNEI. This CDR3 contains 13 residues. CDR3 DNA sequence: TGTGCCAGCCATACGGGGGGCGGAAGTGGCTACACCTTC. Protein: CASHTGGGSGYTF.

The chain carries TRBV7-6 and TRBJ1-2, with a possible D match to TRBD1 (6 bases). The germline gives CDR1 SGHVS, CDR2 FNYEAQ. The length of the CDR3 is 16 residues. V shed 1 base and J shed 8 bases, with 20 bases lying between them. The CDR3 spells CASSLVPLSGGSGYTF. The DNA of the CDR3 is TGTGCCAGCAGCTTAGTCCCCTTGAGCGGGGGCTCGGGCTACACCTTC.

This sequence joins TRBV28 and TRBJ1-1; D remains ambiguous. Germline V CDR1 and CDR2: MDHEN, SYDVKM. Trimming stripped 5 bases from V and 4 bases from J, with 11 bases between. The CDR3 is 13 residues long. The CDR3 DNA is TGTGCCAGCAGTCCACCTACTGGCACTGAAGCTTTCTTT. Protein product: CASSPPTGTEAFF.

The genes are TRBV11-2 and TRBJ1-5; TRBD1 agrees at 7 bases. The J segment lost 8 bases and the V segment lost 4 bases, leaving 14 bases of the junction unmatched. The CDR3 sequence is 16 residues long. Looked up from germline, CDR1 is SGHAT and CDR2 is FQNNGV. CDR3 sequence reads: CASSSLGGRGSKPQHF. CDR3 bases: TGTGCCAGCAGCTCATTAGGAGGCAGGGGGTCGAAGCCCCAGCATTTT.

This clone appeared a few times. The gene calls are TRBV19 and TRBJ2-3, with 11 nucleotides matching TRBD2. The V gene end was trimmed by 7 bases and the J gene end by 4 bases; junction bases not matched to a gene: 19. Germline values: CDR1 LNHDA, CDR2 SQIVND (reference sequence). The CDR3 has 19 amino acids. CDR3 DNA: TGTGCCAGTAACCCCACCCTCGGGATAGCGGGGGGGCTCTCAGATACGCAGTATTTT. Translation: CASNPTLGIAGGLSDTQYF.

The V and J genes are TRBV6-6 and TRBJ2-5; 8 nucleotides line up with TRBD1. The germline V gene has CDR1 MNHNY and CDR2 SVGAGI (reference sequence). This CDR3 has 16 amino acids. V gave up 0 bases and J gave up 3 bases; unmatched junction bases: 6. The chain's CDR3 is CASSYSLGQVEETQYF. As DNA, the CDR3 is TGTGCCAGCAGTTACTCGCTGGGACAGGTGGAAGAGACCCAGTACTTC.

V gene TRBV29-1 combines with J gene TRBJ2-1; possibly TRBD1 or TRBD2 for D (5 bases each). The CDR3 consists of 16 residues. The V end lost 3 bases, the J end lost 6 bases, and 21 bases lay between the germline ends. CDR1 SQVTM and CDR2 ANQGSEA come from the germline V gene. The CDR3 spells CSVDKLGPHLFNEQFF. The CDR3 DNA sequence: TGCAGCGTTGACAAATTGGGACCTCACTTATTCAATGAGCAGTTCTTC.

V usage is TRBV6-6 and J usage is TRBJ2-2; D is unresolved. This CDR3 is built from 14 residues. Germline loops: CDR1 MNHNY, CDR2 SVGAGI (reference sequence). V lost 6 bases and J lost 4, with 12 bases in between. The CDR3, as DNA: TGTGCCAGCAGATTCGCCGAGCCCACCGGGGAGCTGTTTTTT. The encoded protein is CASRFAEPTGELFF.

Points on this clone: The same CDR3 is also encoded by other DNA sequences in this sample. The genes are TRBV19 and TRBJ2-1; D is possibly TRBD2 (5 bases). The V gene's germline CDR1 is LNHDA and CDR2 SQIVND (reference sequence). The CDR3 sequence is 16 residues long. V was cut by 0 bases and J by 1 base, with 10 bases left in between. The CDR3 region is CASSIDRSGSYNEQFF. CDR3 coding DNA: TGTGCCAGTAGTATAGATAGAAGCGGTTCCTACAATGAGCAGTTCTTC.

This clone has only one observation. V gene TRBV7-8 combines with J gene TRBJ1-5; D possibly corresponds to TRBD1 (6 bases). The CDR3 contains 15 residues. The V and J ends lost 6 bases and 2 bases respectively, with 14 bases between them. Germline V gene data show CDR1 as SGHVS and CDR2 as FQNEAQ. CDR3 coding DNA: TGTGCCAGCAGTCCCGGACAGTCGGGCAATCAGCCCCAGCATTTT. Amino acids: CASSPGQSGNQPQHF.

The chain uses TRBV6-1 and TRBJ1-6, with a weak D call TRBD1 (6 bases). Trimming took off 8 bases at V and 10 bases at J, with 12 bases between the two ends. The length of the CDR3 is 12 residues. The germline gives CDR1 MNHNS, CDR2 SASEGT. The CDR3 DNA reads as TGTGCCAGCCACAGGGAGGGCTCACCCCTCCACTTT. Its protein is CASHREGSPLHF.

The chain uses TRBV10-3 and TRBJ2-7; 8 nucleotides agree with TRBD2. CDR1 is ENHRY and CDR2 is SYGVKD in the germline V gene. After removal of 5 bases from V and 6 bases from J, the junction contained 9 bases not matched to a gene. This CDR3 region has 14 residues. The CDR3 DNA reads TGTGCCATCAGTACTCCGGGACTAGAGGTCGAGCAGTACTTC. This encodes CAISTPGLEVEQYF.

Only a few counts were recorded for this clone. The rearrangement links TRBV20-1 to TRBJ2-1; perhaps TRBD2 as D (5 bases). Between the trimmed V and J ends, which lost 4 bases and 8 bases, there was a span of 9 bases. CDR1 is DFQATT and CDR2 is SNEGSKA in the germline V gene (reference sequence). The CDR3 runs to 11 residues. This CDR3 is CSAISGYEQFF. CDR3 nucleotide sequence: TGCAGTGCTATCAGCGGATATGAGCAGTTCTTC.

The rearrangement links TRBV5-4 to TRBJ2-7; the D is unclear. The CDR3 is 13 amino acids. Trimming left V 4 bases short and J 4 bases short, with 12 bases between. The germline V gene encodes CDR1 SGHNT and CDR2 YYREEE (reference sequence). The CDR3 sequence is CASSQPPGYEQYF. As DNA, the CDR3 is TGTGCCAGCAGCCAGCCTCCGGGTTACGAGCAGTACTTC. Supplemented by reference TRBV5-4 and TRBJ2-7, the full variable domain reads ETGVTQSPTHLIKTRGQQVTLRCSSQSGHNTVSWYQQALGQGPQFIFQYYREEENGRGNFPPRFSGLQFPNYSSELNVNALELDDSALYLCASSQPPGYEQYFGPGTRLTVT.

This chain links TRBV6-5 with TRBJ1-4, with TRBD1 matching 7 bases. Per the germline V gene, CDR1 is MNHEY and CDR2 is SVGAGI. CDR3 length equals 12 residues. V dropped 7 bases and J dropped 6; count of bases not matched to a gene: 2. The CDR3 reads CASKTGDEKLFF. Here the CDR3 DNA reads TGTGCCAGCAAAACAGGGGATGAAAAACTGTTTTTT.